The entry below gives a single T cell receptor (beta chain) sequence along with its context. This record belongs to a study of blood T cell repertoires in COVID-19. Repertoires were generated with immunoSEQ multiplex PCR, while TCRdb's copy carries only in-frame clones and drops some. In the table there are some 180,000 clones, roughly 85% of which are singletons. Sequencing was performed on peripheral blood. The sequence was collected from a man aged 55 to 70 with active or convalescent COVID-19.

The CDR3, as DNA: TGTGCCAGCAGCTTAGGCCCAGGCCCTACCTACGAGCAGTACTTC. Translated, it gives CASSLGPGPTYEQYF. The rearrangement links TRBV7-6 to TRBJ2-7, with unresolved D. Germline assignment: CDR1 SGHVS and CDR2 FNYEAQ. V gave up 1 base and J gave up 2 bases, with 12 bases separating them. The CDR3 is 15 amino acids.